The sequence of this TCR beta chain was determined in a study of blood T cell repertoires in COVID-19. Trimming cost V 0 bases and J 2 bases, with 12 bases left between them. This CDR3 region has 16 residues. Germline CDR1 and CDR2: SGHTA and FQGNSA. Some clones are missing from TCRdb's copy, which holds only in-frame ones; the method was immunoSEQ multiplex PCR. The data hold over 200,000 clones, with approximately 84% observed a single time. V is TRBV7-2 and J is TRBJ2-3; D is uncertain. The receptor comes from a man between 60 and 75 years old who had recovered from COVID-19. The sequencing sample was made of PBMCs or T cells enriched from blood (not recorded which). CDR3 sequence (DNA): TGTGCCAGCAGCTTAGCGCAATCTTACTACACAGATACGCAGTATTTT. Its translation: CASSLAQSYYTDTQYF.